Each of the 29 T cell receptor beta chains below was sequenced from the same sample in a study of tumor-infiltrating lymphocytes in primary liver carcinoma. With approximately 470 ng total RNA as template and a constant-region primer, TCR beta cDNA was made. Researchers made the TCR beta libraries by running three nested multiplex PCR rounds with slightly modified ARM-PCR. The first two PCR rounds, around 10 cycles each, used TRBV1-TRBV30 forward primers and a C-beta reverse primer. From the multiplex PCR reads, TCRdb called clonotypes with MiXCR, one entry per CDR3 protein. Of 75,000 to 80,000 distinct CDR3 sequences listed, roughly 69% are singletons. Taking about 20-31 mg of unsorted bulk tissue, the authors co-extracted RNA and DNA. The sample comprised tumor-adjacent normal liver tissue. The receptor set was obtained from a man in his forties with primary liver carcinoma and hepatitis B virus infection.

This chain joins TRBV6-1 and TRBJ2-1; tentatively, D is TRBD2 (7 bases). With 6 bases removed from V and 13 bases from J, the gap between germline ends came to 22 bases. Germline V CDR1 and CDR2: MNHNS, SASEGT. The CDR3 totals 14 residues. Here the CDR3 DNA reads TGTGCCAGCAGAAGGGGGGGTTTAGTAGAGGAACAGTTCTTC. It encodes CASRRGGLVEEQFF.

As regards this clonotype: At one boundary the junction diverges from the germline segment, which might be a read error. The chain employs TRBV7-2 and TRBJ2-7, with D perhaps matching TRBD1 (6 bases). The germline V gene has CDR1 SGHTA and CDR2 FQGNSA. The CDR3 is 14 amino acids. This CDR3 is CASTLASDSYEQYF. The CDR3 nucleotides are TGTGCCAGCACCTTAGCGTCGGACAGTTACGAGCAGTACTTC.

Regarding this clonotype: One base away lies a much larger clone, so this may be a sequencing read error. The chain joins TRBV2 to TRBJ1-4, with TRBD1 matching over 9 bases. CDR3 length: 15 amino acids. Unmatched junction bases numbered 6, after V lost 4 bases and J lost 6 bases. Germline V CDR1 and CDR2: SNHLY, FYNNEI. CDR3 loop: CASSAQGANDEKLFF. Written as DNA, the CDR3 is TGTGCCAGCAGTGCACAGGGGGCAAATGATGAAAAACTGTTTTTT.

This clonotype has a handful of counts. The V and J genes are TRBV5-4 and TRBJ2-1, with 8 bases fitting TRBD1. Per germline, CDR1 SGHNT and CDR2 YYREEE (reference sequence). This CDR3 spans 13 amino acids. V dropped 6 bases and J dropped 9; count of bases not matched to a gene: 8. The CDR3 reads CASNRDRGFEQFF. Here the CDR3 DNA reads TGTGCCAGCAACCGTGACAGGGGATTTGAGCAGTTCTTC.

This clonotype is termed medium-sized (0.01 to 0.1%). CDR3 residues: CASSYGGENYEQYF. In nucleotides, the CDR3 is TGTGCCAGCAGTTATGGCGGGGAGAACTACGAGCAGTACTTC. The chain recombines TRBV6-6 with TRBJ2-7; D is possibly TRBD2 (6 bases). V was shortened by 3 bases and J by 3 bases, with 12 bases between the two germline ends. The CDR3 length is 14 residues. Germline-derived CDR1 and CDR2 are MNHNY and SVGAGI (reference sequence).

This clonotype was observed a few times. One end of the junction is discordant with germline, which a read error may explain. The chain joins TRBV4-3 to TRBJ2-7; 12 bases align to TRBD2. This CDR3 is built from 15 residues. Germline loops: CDR1 LGHNA, CDR2 YSLEER. The chain's CDR3 is CACSQGLAGGHEQYF. In nucleotides, the CDR3 is TGCGCCTGCAGCCAGGGGCTAGCGGGAGGGCACGAGCAGTACTTT.

As concerns this clonotype: The junction differs from germline at one of its ends, possibly a read error. V gene TRBV5-1 combines with J gene TRBJ2-7; a possible D gene is TRBD1 (6 bases). The germline CDR1 and CDR2 sequences are SGHRS and YFSETQ. This CDR3 comprises 16 residues. The CDR3 reads CARSLQPGTGFNEQYF. The CDR3 DNA reads TGCGCCCGCAGCTTACAACCCGGTACAGGGTTCAACGAGCAGTACTTC.

A word on this clonotype: This sequence may be a read error, since a much larger clone differs from it by one base. The rearrangement uses TRBV28 and TRBJ2-7, with D possibly matching TRBD2 (5 bases). Per germline, CDR1 MDHEN and CDR2 SYDVKM. Trimming stripped 8 bases from V and 1 base from J, with 21 bases between. This CDR3 has 16 residues. The CDR3 bases are TGTGCCAGCTGGCCTAACCTTGCGGGCGTTTCCTACGAGCAGTACTTC. It codes for CASWPNLAGVSYEQYF.

Remarks on this clonotype: Sequence at one end of the junction differs from germline and may be a read error. V and J are TRBV29-1 and TRBJ2-7, with TRBD2 as a possible D gene (6 bases). The length of the CDR3 is 13 residues. CDR1 SQVTM and CDR2 ANQGSEA come from the germline V gene. In nucleotides, the CDR3 is TGCGGCGTCGCGAAGTGGGGGGCCTACGAGCAGTACTTC. This translates into CGVAKWGAYEQYF.

As regards this clonotype: The junction does not match germline at one end; this may be a read error. The chain links TRBV6-5 to TRBJ2-3, with D possibly TRBD2 on 5 matching bases. The CDR3 has 14 residues. Germline V CDR1 and CDR2: MNHEY, SVGAGI. As DNA, the CDR3 is TGTGCCACCAGTCCTCCTTTGGGCCGGGATATGCAGTATTTT. Its translation is CATSPPLGRDMQYF.

Note on this clonotype: Possible read error: a much larger clone is one base away. The V call is TRBV29-1, the J call TRBJ2-1; 9 bases are shared with TRBD2. The length of the CDR3 is 16 residues. Germline V gene lookup returns CDR1 SQVTM and CDR2 ANQGSEA. CDR3 nucleotide sequence: TGCAGCGTTGAATTCGGGAGCGGGAGGATAACCGATGAGCTGTTCTTC. As protein: CSVEFGSGRITDELFF.

Note on this clonotype: A much more abundant neighbour one base away suggests this may be a read error. The CDR3 bases are TGTGCCAGCAGTCAAACAGGGGTTGGCTACACCTTC. Amino acids: CASSQTGVGYTF. The V call is TRBV6-2 or TRBV6-3, the J call TRBJ1-2; 7 bases agree with TRBD1. This CDR3 has 12 amino acids. Looked up from germline, CDR1 is MNHEY and CDR2 is SVGEGT. V shed 5 bases, J shed 7 bases, and the junction held 4 bases outside the gene matches.

This chain links TRBV6-2 or TRBV6-3 with TRBJ2-5, with 14 bases matching TRBD2. Germline values: CDR1 MNHEY, CDR2 SVGEGT. The CDR3 sequence is 17 residues long. V lost 6 bases, J lost 8 bases, and 14 bases stayed unmatched. The CDR3 loop is CASSERTSGRTEITQYF. The CDR3 region has the DNA TGTGCCAGCAGCGAAAGGACTAGCGGGAGGACCGAAATAACCCAGTACTTC.

About this clonotype itself: A much larger clonotype is one base distant, so this may be a read error. The rearrangement uses TRBV29-1 and TRBJ2-3; TRBD2 might be the D (6 bases). Germline loops: CDR1 SQVTM, CDR2 ANQGSEA. CDR3 length equals 15 residues. The CDR3 loop is CTVEGGAGITDTHYF. In nucleotides, the CDR3 is TGCACCGTTGAGGGCGGGGCCGGCATCACAGATACGCACTATTTT.

A word on this clonotype: A much larger clone differs from this one at a single base, so this may be a read error. V is TRBV28 and J is TRBJ2-7; D is ambiguous. CDR3 length: 15 residues. V lost 7 bases and J 3 bases, leaving 19 bases between the germline ends. The V gene's germline CDR1 is MDHEN and CDR2 SYDVKM. For the CDR3, the DNA is TGTGCCAGCACTCTAGTCCACCCTCTCGGCTACGAGCAGTACTTC. It is translated as CASTLVHPLGYEQYF.

Note on this clonotype: The junction shows a germline mismatch at one end, possibly a read error. This rearrangement joins TRBV12-3 or TRBV12-4 to TRBJ2-2, with 8 nucleotides matching TRBD2. This CDR3 spans 16 amino acids. For the CDR3, the DNA is TGTGCCAGCAGTGGCCGCGTAGCGGGATATAACGGGGAGCTCTTTTTT. Its protein is CASSGRVAGYNGELFF.

This chain uses TRBV10-2 with TRBJ2-1; 10 bases fit TRBD1. The CDR3 contains 15 residues. Germline V gene data show CDR1 as WSHSY and CDR2 as SAAADI. Germline trimming cut 5 bases from V and 5 bases from J; bases unmatched to any gene: 6. The CDR3: CASSYRDRGHNEQFF. CDR3 sequence (DNA): TGCGCCAGCAGTTACCGGGACAGGGGCCACAATGAGCAGTTCTTC.

Of note for this clonotype: In this CDR3 the conserved last residue, phenylalanine or tryptophan, is missing, so a read error is likely. The chain employs TRBV29-1 and TRBJ2-2, with 8 bases lining up with TRBD1. CDR1 and CDR2 from the germline V gene are SQVTM and ANQGSEA. With V trimmed by 8 bases and J by 6 bases, 5 bases remained unmatched. The CDR3 covers 12 residues. The CDR3 DNA reads TGCAGCCTACGGACAGGGTCCGGGGAGCTGTTTCAT. As protein: CSLRTGSGELFH.

The rearrangement links TRBV11-2 to TRBJ1-5, with a possible D match to TRBD1 (6 bases). V was trimmed by 1 base and J by 16 bases, leaving 29 bases between them. CDR3 length equals 17 residues. Germline V gene data show CDR1 as SGHAT and CDR2 as FQNNGV. As DNA, the CDR3 is TGTGCCAGCAGCTTAGTAGGGGTAACAGGGAGCAATCAGCCCCGACATTTT. This sequence encodes CASSLVGVTGSNQPRHF.

As to this clonotype: It is likely a read error, because the conserved phenylalanine at the end of the CDR3 is missing. The rearrangement joins TRBV4-2 to TRBJ2-7; TRBD1 is a possible D gene (6 bases). The V end lost 0 bases, the J end lost 2 bases, and 8 bases lay between the germline ends. The CDR3 is 14 residues long. Germline V gene data show CDR1 as LGHNA and CDR2 as YNFKEQ. CDR3 sequence: CASSQDAGAYEQYL. CDR3 nucleotides: TGTGCCAGCAGCCAAGATGCAGGGGCCTACGAGCAGTACTTA.

This clonotype was seen at least ten times. V gene TRBV30 combines with J gene TRBJ1-6; no reliable D call. Germline-derived CDR1 and CDR2 are GTSNPN and SVGIG (reference sequence). CDR3 size: 14 residues. Trimming pared 0 bases from V and 5 bases from J, leaving 8 bases between. The CDR3, as DNA: TGTGCCTGGAGTGTACGGGAACATAATTCACCCCTCCACTTT. Translating gives CAWSVREHNSPLHF.

With respect to this clonotype: Relative to the germline gene, one junction end is altered; a read error may explain this. The V and J genes are TRBV29-1 and TRBJ2-7; 9 positions agree with TRBD1. CDR1 SQVTM and CDR2 ANQGSEA come from the germline V gene. This CDR3 is built from 14 residues. The CDR3 sequence: CSVQFTGGEGEQYF. The CDR3 nucleotides read TGTAGCGTACAATTTACAGGGGGCGAGGGCGAGCAGTACTTC.

The DNA for the CDR3 is TGTGCCAGCAGCACCACAGATTTTAGCTCCTACGGACAGTACTTC. Encoded protein: CASSTTDFSSYGQYF. This chain uses TRBV11-2 with TRBJ2-7, with D uncertain. V was pared by 5 bases and J by 10 bases, with 24 bases between. The length of the CDR3 is 15 residues. The germline CDR1 and CDR2 sequences are SGHAT and FQNNGV.

On this clonotype: No conserved phenylalanine or tryptophan is present at the end of the CDR3, so a read error is the likely explanation. This sequence joins TRBV6-1 and TRBJ2-3; no definite D call. The germline CDR1 and CDR2 sequences are MNHNS and SASEGT. The CDR3 covers 12 residues. The germline V and J ends were trimmed by 7 bases and 0 bases, with 5 bases remaining between them. The CDR3 DNA is TGTGCCAGCAAGCCCAGCACAGATACGCAGTATCTC. This gives the protein CASKPSTDTQYL.

This clonotype was recorded at least ten times. The rearrangement joins TRBV6-5 to TRBJ2-7; 9 nucleotides align to TRBD2. The V gene end was trimmed by 3 bases and the J gene end by 4 bases; junction bases not matched to a gene: 7. Germline V gene data show CDR1 as MNHEY and CDR2 as SVGAGI. The CDR3 loop spans 15 amino acids. The CDR3 bases are TGTGCCAGCAGTTATCAGGCTAGCGGGATATACGAGCAGTACTTC. Translating it yields CASSYQASGIYEQYF.

This clonotype has only a few counts. CDR3 nucleotide sequence: TGCGCCAGCATACTCAGGCCTGCGATAGAAGAGACCCAGTACTTC. As protein: CASILRPAIEETQYF. This sequence joins TRBV10-2 and TRBJ2-5; no firm D call. The CDR3 extends over 15 amino acids. V gave up 7 bases and J gave up 3 bases, with 18 bases separating them. The germline gives CDR1 WSHSY, CDR2 SAAADI.

With regard to this clonotype: Germline and junction disagree at one end, which may indicate a read error. CDR3 DNA: TGTGTCAGCAGCTTTACAGTGGTTACCGGGAAGCTGTTTTTT. Its translation is CVSSFTVVTGKLFF. The chain has TRBV11-1 and TRBJ2-2, with D possibly being TRBD2 (5 bases). The CDR3 totals 14 residues. In germline, CDR1 is SGHAT, CDR2 FQDESV (reference sequence).

This clonotype was counted at least ten times. J is TRBJ2-1 and V is TRBV28; 7 bases are a match to TRBD1. The junction had 7 bases not matched to a gene; V was cut back by 5 bases and J by 3 bases. Per germline, CDR1 MDHEN and CDR2 SYDVKM. The CDR3 contains 15 residues. The CDR3: CASSPGTDLYNEQFF. For the CDR3, the DNA is TGTGCCAGCAGTCCCGGGACAGACCTCTACAATGAGCAGTTCTTC.

This clonotype has more than one count but fewer than ten. The junction does not match germline at one end; this may be a read error. V gene TRBV29-1 combines with J gene TRBJ2-5; 10 bases fit TRBD1. The CDR3 covers 15 residues. Looked up from germline, CDR1 is SQVTM and CDR2 is ANQGSEA. CDR3 nucleotide sequence: TGCAGTGTTGAGACCGACAGGGGGCGCGGAGTGACCCAGTACTTC. This gives the protein CSVETDRGRGVTQYF.